The rows below give T cell receptor beta chains drawn from one sample of a study of shared clonotypes between healthy human individuals. Profiled with immunoSEQ multiplex PCR; TCRdb holds only in-frame clones, not every one. The sample includes 450,000 to 700,000 clones, roughly 96% of them seen just once. Material: naive CD8+ T cells sorted from blood. Receptor source: a woman aged 25 to 39 in good health. Each CDR3 is given with its conserved first and last residue. The D gene is left open where the match is weak. Only part of the rows carry a size: once, few, many, or a class if the clone is expanded.

clone_size d_call j_call v_call cdr3_nt cdr3_aa
once NA TRBJ2-3 TRBV28 TGTGCCAGCAGTTTGGGGTTTGACAGGGAGGGCGATACGCAGTATTTT CASSLGFDREGDTQYF
NA TRBD2 TRBJ2-7 TRBV11-3 TGTGCCAGCAGCTCGGGACTAGCGAATGAGCAGTACTTC CASSSGLANEQYF
NA TRBD1 TRBJ1-1 TRBV28 TGTGCCAGCAGGCCAGGGGGCTCAGGGGGACCGAACACTGAAGCTTTCTTT CASRPGGSGGPNTEAFF
once NA TRBJ2-7 TRBV15 TGTGCCACCAGCGAAAATCCCCTGAAGCAGTACTTC CATSENPLKQYF
NA NA TRBJ2-7 TRBV9 TGTGCCAGCAGCGTAGGCGGGGGCACTTTCGAGCAGTACTTC CASSVGGGTFEQYF
once NA TRBJ1-1 TRBV6-1 TGTGCCAGCAGTGATTCGGGGAACACTGAAGCTTTCTTT CASSDSGNTEAFF
NA NA TRBJ2-2 TRBV29-1 TGCAGCGTTGAAGACTTGTCGGATCTGAACACCGGGGAGCTGTTTTTT CSVEDLSDLNTGELFF
NA NA TRBJ2-7 TRBV28 TGTGCCAGCAGTTTGGGGGTGGTTGGCTACGAGCAGTACTTC CASSLGVVGYEQYF
NA TRBD2 TRBJ2-1 TRBV4-1 TGCGCCAGCAGCCAAGAGGGACTAGCGGGGTACAATGAGCAGTTCTTC CASSQEGLAGYNEQFF
NA NA TRBJ2-2 TRBV9 TGTGCCAGCAGCGTGGAGTCCCTTGGCACCGGGGAGCTGTTTTTT CASSVESLGTGELFF
NA TRBD1 TRBJ1-3 TRBV14 TGTGCCAGCAGCCGGGGACAGGCAAGCTCTGGAAACACCATATATTTT CASSRGQASSGNTIYF
NA NA TRBJ1-3 TRBV10-2 TGCGCCAGCAGTGAGCCAGGGTATTCCTCTGGAAACACCATATATTTT CASSEPGYSSGNTIYF
NA NA TRBJ1-5 TRBV4-1 TGCGCCAGCAGCCCAAGGGTTGTAGGTCAGCCCCAGCATTTT CASSPRVVGQPQHF
once NA TRBJ2-3 TRBV7-6 TGTGCCAGCAGCTTAGAAGCCAGCACAGATACGCAGTATTTT CASSLEASTDTQYF
NA NA TRBJ2-2 TRBV25-1 TGTGCCAGCAGTGCAGGGGGGACCGGGGAGCTGTTTTTT CASSAGGTGELFF
NA TRBD2 TRBJ2-3 TRBV19 TGTGCCAGTAGTATAGCCCCTAGCGGGAGTACAGATACGCAGTATTTT CASSIAPSGSTDTQYF
once TRBD1 TRBJ2-5 TRBV11-2 TGTGCCAGCAGCTTGTTTGGAAAGGGGGCTGCCAAAGAGACCCAGTACTTC CASSLFGKGAAKETQYF
NA NA TRBJ2-7 TRBV19 TGTGCCAGTAGTGGGGGAATCCACTACGAGCAGTACTTC CASSGGIHYEQYF
NA NA TRBJ1-1 TRBV28 TGTGCCAGCAGTTTAGGCCAGAGAGGGTGGGACACTGAAGCTTTCTTT CASSLGQRGWDTEAFF
NA NA TRBJ1-1 TRBV7-9 TGTGCCAGCAGCTTAGTGGTCACTGAAGCTTTCTTT CASSLVVTEAFF
NA TRBD1 TRBJ2-2 TRBV28 TGTGCCAGCGGGGGGACAGGGGACACCGGGGAGCTGTTTTTT CASGGTGDTGELFF
NA NA TRBJ2-7 TRBV2 TGTGCCAGCACCTCGGACAGCCTAACCTACGAGCAGTACTTC CASTSDSLTYEQYF
once NA TRBJ1-1 TRBV5-8 TGTGCCAGCACCCGGGGTCAGTTGAACACTGAAGCTTTCTTT CASTRGQLNTEAFF
NA TRBD2 TRBJ2-7 TRBV7-9 TGTGCCAGCAGCTTATCGTACGGGAGGGCCTTCCACGAGCAGTACTTC CASSLSYGRAFHEQYF
NA NA TRBJ2-7 TRBV5-1 TGCGCCAGCAGCTTCGGTCTATCTTACGAGCAGTACTTC CASSFGLSYEQYF
once NA TRBJ1-2 TRBV7-9 TGTGCCAGCAGCTTGGGCTACTATGGCTACACCTTC CASSLGYYGYTF
NA NA TRBJ1-5 TRBV27 TGTGCCAGCAGTCCCTCTGTCGGGGCGGTCAATCAGCCCCAGCATTTT CASSPSVGAVNQPQHF
NA TRBD2 TRBJ2-5 TRBV27 TGTGCCAGCAGTTTGCTAGCGGGAGATGAGACCCAGTACTTC CASSLLAGDETQYF
NA NA TRBJ1-3 TRBV29-1 TGCAGCGTTGCAATGCTAAACTCTGGAAACACCATATATTTT CSVAMLNSGNTIYF
NA NA TRBJ2-1 TRBV28 TGTGCCAGCAGTTTATTCCCGGACGAGGAAGATGAGCAGTTCTTC CASSLFPDEEDEQFF
NA NA TRBJ2-1 TRBV15 TGTGCCACCAGCGGCCAGGGGGGTCCGGGGTACAATGAGCAGTTCTTC CATSGQGGPGYNEQFF
NA TRBD2 TRBJ2-1 TRBV28 TGTGCCAGCAGTCTCACTAGCGGGGGCAGCTCCTACAATGAGCAGTTCTTC CASSLTSGGSSYNEQFF
NA TRBD2 TRBJ2-1 TRBV9 TGTGCCAGCAGCTCTAGCGGGAGAAGTGGCAATGAGCAGTTCTTC CASSSSGRSGNEQFF
NA NA TRBJ1-5 TRBV28 TGTGCCAGCAGTTTACTACAGGGAGATAATCAGCCCCAGCATTTT CASSLLQGDNQPQHF
once TRBD1 TRBJ1-4 TRBV9 TGTGCCAGCAGCGTAGCAGAGACAGGGGTAGGATCTAATGAAAAACTGTTTTTT CASSVAETGVGSNEKLFF
NA TRBD2 TRBJ2-7 TRBV4-1 TGCGCCAGCAGCCACGTGAGTTTAGCGGGAGCCCAGCAGTACTTC CASSHVSLAGAQQYF
NA NA TRBJ2-6 TRBV4-1 TGCGCCAGCAGCCAAGGGGCTAATGGGGCCAACGTCCTGACTTTC CASSQGANGANVLTF
NA TRBD2 TRBJ2-3 TRBV6-6 TGTGCCAGCAACACGGGACTAGGAACAGATACGCAGTATTTT CASNTGLGTDTQYF
NA NA TRBJ2-4 TRBV28 TGTGCCAGCAGGCCGGGACCATTAGCCAAAAACATTCAGTACTTC CASRPGPLAKNIQYF
NA TRBD2 TRBJ2-1 TRBV6-5 TGTGCCAGCAGTCAACTAGCGGCAACTAATGAGCAGTTCTTC CASSQLAATNEQFF
once TRBD1 TRBJ2-7 TRBV27 TGTGCCAGCAGTAGGACAGGAGGCTACGAGCAGTACTTC CASSRTGGYEQYF
NA TRBD1 TRBJ2-7 TRBV6-4 TGTGCCAGCAGCGGACAGTGGGACAGAGCTTACGAGCAGTACTTC CASSGQWDRAYEQYF
NA NA TRBJ2-7 TRBV20-1 TGCAGTGCTACCCAAACCTACGAGCAGTACTTC CSATQTYEQYF
NA TRBD1 TRBJ2-4 TRBV29-1 TGCAGCGGATTCGATGGACAGGGTACTAAAAACATTCAGTACTTC CSGFDGQGTKNIQYF
NA NA TRBJ2-7 TRBV7-6 TGTGCCAGCAGCTTAGTGCAGCGGGCTTCGGGCTACGAGCAGTACTTC CASSLVQRASGYEQYF
NA TRBD1 TRBJ1-2 TRBV19 TGTGCCAGTAGTATTTGGTCGGGACAGAGGGACGACTATGGCTACACCTTC CASSIWSGQRDDYGYTF
NA NA TRBJ2-7 TRBV27 TGTGCCAGCAGAAGGGGGTTGTCCTACGAGCAGTACTTC CASRRGLSYEQYF
NA TRBD1 TRBJ2-7 TRBV4-1 TGCGCCAGCAGCCAAGATTGGGGGAGGAGACAGGGGATCCACGAGCAGTACTTC CASSQDWGRRQGIHEQYF
NA TRBD2 TRBJ2-7 TRBV9 TGTGCCAGCAGCGCCTCAGCGGGAGTGGCCTACGAGCAGTACTTC CASSASAGVAYEQYF
NA NA TRBJ1-2 TRBV11-2 TGTGCCAGCACCAAGGTGGGGGGCCAAGGCTACACCTTC CASTKVGGQGYTF
NA TRBD1 TRBJ2-2 TRBV27 TGTGCCAGCAGTTTATACTGGGACAGGGGGCCCGGGGAGCTGTTTTTT CASSLYWDRGPGELFF
NA TRBD1 TRBJ1-1 TRBV27 TGTGCCAGTCATAACAGGGGGGTGAACACTGAAGCTTTCTTT CASHNRGVNTEAFF
NA NA TRBJ2-7 TRBV5-6 TGTGCCAGCAGCTTCGTTCGGGAGCAGTACTTC CASSFVREQYF
NA NA TRBJ2-7 TRBV5-6 TGTGCCAGCAGCTTGTCTTTTGTTTCCTACGAGCAGTACTTC CASSLSFVSYEQYF
few TRBD1 TRBJ1-5 TRBV10-1 TGCGCCAGCACCAGGGGGGGGATCGTAGGTCAGCCCCAGCATTTT CASTRGGIVGQPQHF